One and the same sample provided the 25 T cell receptor beta chains below, sequenced in a study of blood T cell repertoires in COVID-19. TCRdb keeps only in-frame clones here, not all; method: immunoSEQ multiplex PCR. Of 70,000 to 100,000 clones in the sample, about 71% were seen once. Material: peripheral blood. These receptors were collected from a woman in her sixties or seventies in a cohort sampled during active or convalescent COVID-19.

The chain links TRBV4-2 to TRBJ2-3; no firm D call. The CDR3 runs to 14 residues. Trimming shortened V by 0 bases and J by 0 bases, and 4 bases separated the two germline ends. CDR1 LGHNA and CDR2 YNFKEQ come from the germline V gene. CDR3 sequence (DNA): TGTGCCAGCAGCCAAGACGGGAGCACAGATACGCAGTATTTT. Its translation is CASSQDGSTDTQYF.

The CDR3 loop reads CASRQGGGQNSYEQYF. CDR3 nucleotides: TGTGCCAGCAGACAGGGTGGGGGACAAAATTCCTACGAGCAGTACTTC. The V gene is TRBV28, the J gene TRBJ2-7; TRBD1 is a possible D gene (6 bases). CDR1 and CDR2 from the germline V gene are MDHEN and SYDVKM. V was cut by 6 bases and J by 1 base, with 19 bases left in between. This CDR3 region has 16 residues.

This sequence joins TRBV7-8 and TRBJ1-5; the match to TRBD1 covers 12 bases. Germline trimming cut 5 bases from V and 6 bases from J; bases unmatched to any gene: 5. Germline V gene sequence: CDR1 SGHVS, CDR2 FQNEAQ. This CDR3 has 15 amino acids. The CDR3 DNA reads TGTGCCAGCAGCAGGGGACAGGGGGCGGCTCAGCCCCAGCATTTT. It yields the protein CASSRGQGAAQPQHF.

The J gene is TRBJ2-5, the V gene TRBV3-1 (or the pseudogene TRBV3-2), with 8 nucleotides matching TRBD1. This CDR3 is built from 14 residues. After removal of 4 bases from V and 7 bases from J, the junction contained 8 bases not matched to a gene. The germline V gene encodes CDR1 LGHDT and CDR2 YNNKEL (reference sequence). CDR3 sequence (DNA): TGTGCCAGCAGCCTCGGACAGGGTAAGGCGACCCAGTACTTC. Translation gives CASSLGQGKATQYF.

The genes are TRBV2 and TRBJ1-3; D is possibly TRBD1 (6 bases). The germline V and J ends were trimmed by 6 bases and 4 bases, with 19 bases remaining between them. The germline gives CDR1 SNHLY, CDR2 FYNNEI. The CDR3 has 16 residues. The CDR3 reads CASSPARGGYGNTIYF. The CDR3 DNA follows: TGTGCCAGCAGCCCAGCGAGGGGGGGGTACGGAAACACCATATATTTT.

This chain uses TRBV4-3 with TRBJ2-7, with D perhaps TRBD2 (6 bases). V lost 3 bases and J 4 bases, leaving 25 bases between the germline ends. CDR3 size: 18 residues. CDR1 and CDR2 from the germline V gene are LGHNA and YSLEER. The CDR3 here is CASSHPTGTWKGAYEQYF. The CDR3 nucleotides are TGCGCCAGCAGCCATCCTACCGGGACTTGGAAAGGGGCTTACGAGCAGTACTTC.

The J gene is TRBJ2-1, the V gene TRBV5-1, with a tentative D call TRBD2 (5 bases). The CDR3 consists of 13 residues. Germline-derived CDR1 and CDR2 are SGHRS and YFSETQ. V was pared by 4 bases and J by 7 bases, with 12 bases between. The CDR3 sequence is CASSPSRRNEQFF. DNA of the CDR3: TGCGCCAGCAGCCCCTCTAGGAGGAATGAGCAGTTCTTC.

The rearrangement joins TRBV5-6 to TRBJ1-2, with D unresolved. The V and J ends lost 3 bases and 11 bases respectively, with 11 bases between them. The CDR3 totals 11 residues. Per the germline V gene, CDR1 is SGHDT and CDR2 is YYEEEE. CDR3 amino acids: CASSYLRRYTF. CDR3 sequence (DNA): TGTGCCAGCAGCTACCTCCGCCGGTACACCTTC. The full variable domain, with the rest looked up from reference TRBV5-6 and TRBJ1-2, is DAGVTQSPTHLIKTRGQQVTLRCSPKSGHDTVSWYQQALGQGPQFIFQYYEEEERQRGNFPDRFSGHQFPNYSSELNVNALLLGDSALYLCASSYLRRYTFGSGTRLTVV.

This chain connects TRBV5-1 to TRBJ1-2; tentative D call: TRBD1 (6 bases). The CDR3 is 13 residues long. Trimming took off 3 bases at V and 3 bases at J, with 9 bases between the two ends. Germline lookup yields CDR1 SGHRS and CDR2 YFSETQ. The CDR3 sequence: CASSSSGDYGYTF. CDR3 DNA sequence: TGCGCCAGCAGCTCGTCAGGGGACTATGGCTACACCTTC.

The V gene is TRBV11-3, the J gene TRBJ2-5; possible D gene TRBD2, 5 bases. The CDR3 totals 15 residues. Looked up from germline, CDR1 is SGHNT and CDR2 is YENEEA. Trimming left V 5 bases short and J 2 bases short, with 15 bases between. The CDR3 nucleotides are TGTGCCAGCAGCGAAGGACTTCCGGAACAAGAGACCCAGTACTTC. This gives the protein CASSEGLPEQETQYF.

This clone was seen a few times. The gene calls are TRBV6-1 and TRBJ1-6; D ambiguous. CDR1 is MNHNS, CDR2 SASEGT, per germline. The length of the CDR3 is 15 residues. V was shortened by 2 bases and J by 6 bases, with 11 bases between the two germline ends. The CDR3 here is CASSERVFSNSPLHF. Here the CDR3 DNA reads TGTGCCAGCAGTGAAAGAGTTTTTTCTAATTCACCCCTCCACTTT.

The J gene is TRBJ2-1, the V gene TRBV6-5, with TRBD2 matching over 8 bases. This CDR3 is built from 15 residues. Germline values: CDR1 MNHEY, CDR2 SVGAGI. After removal of 6 bases from V and 4 bases from J, the junction contained 8 bases not matched to a gene. The CDR3 region has the DNA TGTGCCAGCAGGGACTTACTAGCGGTTTACAATGAGCAGTTCTTC. Translated: CASRDLLAVYNEQFF.

This clone came up once. The rearrangement joins TRBV9 to TRBJ1-2; D gene unclear. This CDR3 is built from 13 residues. In germline, CDR1 is SGDLS, CDR2 YYNGEE. Trimming removed 5 bases from V and 13 bases from J, with 21 bases in between. This CDR3 is CASRPSGGLVFTF. CDR3 DNA sequence: TGTGCCAGCAGACCCTCAGGCGGGCTCGTTTTCACCTTC.

V is TRBV19 and J is TRBJ2-7, with 8 bases that match TRBD1. Germline CDR1 and CDR2: LNHDA and SQIVND (reference sequence). The CDR3 runs 13 residues. The J segment lost 4 bases and the V segment lost 6 bases, leaving 5 bases of the junction unmatched. CDR3 protein: CASRRQGMYEQYF. The CDR3, as DNA: TGTGCCAGTAGGAGACAGGGGATGTACGAGCAGTACTTC.

The genes are TRBV6-5 and TRBJ2-5; 7 positions match TRBD2. Germline trimming cut 2 bases from V and 1 base from J; bases unmatched to any gene: 1. Germline lookup yields CDR1 MNHEY and CDR2 SVGAGI. CDR3 length: 14 amino acids. CDR3 protein: CASSYGTIQETQYF. CDR3 in DNA: TGTGCCAGCAGTTACGGGACTATCCAAGAGACCCAGTACTTC.

This chain uses TRBV6-2 or TRBV6-3 with TRBJ2-6; 7 nucleotides align to TRBD1. CDR3 size: 16 residues. Germline V gene lookup returns CDR1 MNHEY and CDR2 SVGEGT. Trimming took 6 bases from V and 0 from J; bases not matched to a gene: 5. The CDR3 protein is CASSGQASSGANVLTF. The CDR3 DNA reads as TGTGCCAGCAGCGGACAGGCCAGCTCTGGGGCCAACGTCCTGACTTTC.

This sequence joins TRBV7-2 and TRBJ1-4, with D perhaps matching TRBD1 (6 bases). The CDR3 covers 17 residues. Germline CDR1 reads SGHTA; CDR2 reads FQGNSA. V was pared by 4 bases and J by 3 bases, with 18 bases between. The CDR3 loop reads CASSSVSSGAANEKLFF. The CDR3 nucleotides read TGTGCCAGCAGCTCGGTGAGCTCAGGGGCTGCTAATGAAAAACTGTTTTTT.

This clone occurred once. The chain uses TRBV12-3 or TRBV12-4 and TRBJ2-2; 7 bases line up with TRBD1. The ends lost 6 bases at V and 6 bases at J; junction bases unmatched: 1. The CDR3 consists of 12 residues. Here the CDR3 reads CASRQGPGELFF. The CDR3 coding sequence is TGTGCCAGCAGACAGGGGCCCGGGGAGCTGTTTTTT.

The chain employs TRBV28 and TRBJ2-7; tentatively, D is TRBD1 (6 bases). The V gene lost 5 bases and the J gene lost 1 base, with 24 bases spanning the gap. Germline V CDR1 and CDR2: MDHEN, SYDVKM. The CDR3 covers 18 residues. Here the CDR3 DNA reads TGTGCCAGCAGTCCCGGACAGTCCGAAGACCTCTTTTCCTACGAGCAGTACTTC. The encoded protein is CASSPGQSEDLFSYEQYF.

The V gene is TRBV4-1, the J gene TRBJ2-2; TRBD2 aligns across 8 bases. V lost 1 base and J lost 0; bases outside the gene matches: 10. Germline V gene sequence: CDR1 MGHRA, CDR2 YSYEKL. This CDR3 has 19 amino acids. The CDR3 sequence is CASSQAHGRGVANTGELFF. As DNA, the CDR3 is TGCGCCAGCAGCCAAGCTCATGGGCGGGGGGTCGCGAACACCGGGGAGCTGTTTTTT.

The chain combines TRBV5-4 with TRBJ2-1; 11 positions agree with TRBD2. Germline V gene lookup returns CDR1 SGHNT and CDR2 YYREEE (reference sequence). The ends lost 0 bases at V and 2 bases at J; junction bases unmatched: 7. The CDR3 is 18 amino acids. CDR3 coding DNA: TGTGCCAGCAGCTTGGGGAGGCTAGCGGGGGGTCCCTACAATGAGCAGTTCTTC. Translated, it gives CASSLGRLAGGPYNEQFF.

The chain carries TRBV7-8 and TRBJ2-7; TRBD1 matches at 9 bases. After removal of 5 bases from V and 0 bases from J, the junction contained 8 bases not matched to a gene. The CDR3 is made up of 16 amino acids. From germline, CDR1 is SGHVS and CDR2 FQNEAQ. DNA of the CDR3: TGTGCCAGCAGCGTCCAGGGACAGGGAATCTCCTACGAGCAGTACTTC. Protein sequence: CASSVQGQGISYEQYF.

The chain combines TRBV18 with TRBJ1-1; D may be TRBD1 (5 bases). The V gene lost 3 bases and the J gene lost 5 bases, with 10 bases spanning the gap. CDR1 KGHSH and CDR2 LQKENI come from the germline V gene. The CDR3 runs to 13 residues. The CDR3 spells CASSPRVGTEAFF. As DNA, the CDR3 is TGTGCCAGCTCACCCAGGGTCGGGACTGAAGCTTTCTTT.

In its sample, this clone was seen many times. The chain couples TRBV7-3 to TRBJ2-2; no definite D call. Trimming pared 1 base from V and 6 bases from J, leaving 6 bases between. There are 13 residues in the CDR3. Germline CDR1 reads SGHTA; CDR2 reads FQGTGA. This CDR3 is CASSLNSAGELFF. The DNA of the CDR3 is TGTGCCAGCAGCTTAAACAGTGCCGGGGAGCTGTTTTTT.

The rearrangement uses TRBV29-1 and TRBJ2-5; D is uncertain. Trimming stripped 5 bases from V and 5 bases from J, with 12 bases between. The germline V gene has CDR1 SQVTM and CDR2 ANQGSEA. There are 12 residues in the CDR3. In DNA form, the CDR3 reads TGCAGCGTTCCCTGGCCGAGGGAGACCCAGTACTTC. It codes for CSVPWPRETQYF.